Shown below are 14 T cell receptor beta chains from a single sample sequenced in a study of T cell responses to AZD1222 COVID-19 vaccine. Profiled with immunoSEQ multiplex PCR; TCRdb holds only in-frame clones, not every one. The sample has roughly 55,000 clones, around 90% seen once; the top ten hold around 2%. The sample was peripheral blood, taken on day 0 of AZD1222 vaccination. The receptors originated from an adult in good health.

This clone was seen once. The gene calls are TRBV7-2 and TRBJ1-2; possible D gene TRBD1, 5 bases. Germline CDR1 SGHTA, CDR2 FQGNSA. Between the trimmed V and J ends, which lost 7 bases and 8 bases, there was a span of 11 bases. The CDR3 is 11 amino acids. DNA for the CDR3: TGTGCCAGCACCTCAGGGTTGGGCTACACCTTC. Translation gives CASTSGLGYTF.

In its sample, this clone was seen once. The chain combines TRBV28 with TRBJ2-3; D remains ambiguous. V shed 3 bases and J shed 5 bases, with 12 bases lying between them. CDR3 size: 14 residues. Germline CDR1 reads MDHEN; CDR2 reads SYDVKM. As DNA, the CDR3 is TGTGCCAGCAGTTTCTCCTCGGTCGTAGATACGCAGTATTTT. Its protein is CASSFSSVVDTQYF.

This clone was counted a single time. The chain joins TRBV10-3 to TRBJ2-5; D uncertain. Deletions cut 2 bases from V and 3 bases from J, with 1 base between. CDR1 and CDR2 (germline): ENHRY, SYGVKD. The CDR3 loop spans 11 amino acids. The CDR3 coding sequence is TGTGCCATCAGTGAGGAAGAGACCCAGTACTTC. Translation gives CAISEEETQYF.

V and J are TRBV7-2 and TRBJ2-2; D remains ambiguous. Trimming pared 5 bases from V and 4 bases from J, leaving 2 bases between. The CDR3 runs to 11 residues. CDR1 and CDR2 (germline): SGHTA, FQGNSA. The DNA for the CDR3 is TGTGCCAGCAGCCCCACCGGGGAGCTGTTTTTT. Its protein product is CASSPTGELFF. Full variable domain (outside the CDR3, taken from reference TRBV7-2 and TRBJ2-2): GAGVSQSPSNKVTEKGKDVELRCDPISGHTALYWYRQSLGQGLEFLIYFQGNSAPDKSGLPSDRFSAERTGGSVSTLTIQRTQQEDSAVYLCASSPTGELFFGEGSRLTVL.

This chain joins TRBV29-1 and TRBJ1-1; D gene uncertain. This CDR3 region has 10 residues. V was shortened by 7 bases and J by 4 bases, with 7 bases between the two germline ends. Germline assignment: CDR1 SQVTM and CDR2 ANQGSEA. The CDR3 here is CSATGTEAFF. The CDR3 DNA follows: TGCAGCGCGACCGGCACTGAAGCTTTCTTT.

The chain couples TRBV10-3 to TRBJ2-7; 8 positions match TRBD2. CDR3 length: 15 amino acids. The germline gives CDR1 ENHRY, CDR2 SYGVKD. The V and J ends lost 0 bases and 3 bases, in that order; junction bases with no gene match: 4. For the CDR3, the DNA is TGTGCCATCAGTGAGTCCGGACGGGAGGGCTACGAGCAGTACTTC. Translated: CAISESGREGYEQYF.

The J gene is TRBJ2-7, the V gene TRBV15; D not resolved. Germline V gives CDR1 LNHNV, CDR2 YYDKDF (reference sequence). The CDR3 contains 13 residues. V was pared by 5 bases and J by 7 bases, with 15 bases between. CDR3 sequence reads: CATSGLPLGEQYF. CDR3 DNA sequence: TGTGCCACCAGCGGATTACCTTTGGGGGAGCAGTACTTC.

The DNA for the CDR3 is TGCGCCAGCAGCATACTGGACGGGAGAAGTGGCTACACCTTC. It translates to CASSILDGRSGYTF. The chain is built from TRBV5-1 and TRBJ1-2; D unclear. Germline CDR1 SGHRS, CDR2 YFSETQ. The CDR3 extends over 14 amino acids. Trimming pared 4 bases from V and 7 bases from J, leaving 17 bases between.

This chain uses TRBV6-5 with TRBJ2-5, with TRBD1 identical over 8 bases. Germline CDR1 reads MNHEY; CDR2 reads SVGAGI. This CDR3 region has 14 residues. The V gene end was trimmed by 6 bases and the J gene end by 2 bases; junction bases not matched to a gene: 5. The CDR3 spells CASRRTGLQETQYF. The DNA for the CDR3 is TGTGCCAGCAGGCGGACAGGGCTACAAGAGACCCAGTACTTC.

The chain couples TRBV13 to TRBJ2-5; D possibly uses TRBD1 or TRBD2 (5 bases each). V lost 10 bases, J lost 1 base, and 16 bases lay in between. This CDR3 is 14 amino acids long. CDR1 is PRHDT, CDR2 FYEKMQ, per germline (reference sequence). DNA of the CDR3: TGTGCCAAAGCACCGGGACCCCGCCAAGAGACCCAGTACTTC. This translates into CAKAPGPRQETQYF.

The rearrangement links TRBV6-5 to TRBJ1-2, with TRBD1 as a possible D gene (5 bases). Germline CDR1 is MNHEY and CDR2 is SVGAGI. The CDR3 spans 15 residues. The V and J ends lost 6 bases and 3 bases respectively, with 17 bases between them. The CDR3 nucleotides read TGTGCCAGCAGACCCGGTTGGGGGGGAGACTATGGCTACACCTTC. As protein: CASRPGWGGDYGYTF.

The CDR3 DNA reads as TGTGCCAGCTCACCACCAGGGGTAGATACGCAGTATTTT. Its translation is CASSPPGVDTQYF. The J gene is TRBJ2-3, the V gene TRBV18, with TRBD1 as a possible D gene (5 bases). Trimming removed 0 bases from V and 5 bases from J, with 6 bases in between. Germline CDR1 reads KGHSH; CDR2 reads LQKENI. The CDR3 sequence is 13 residues long.

This sequence joins TRBV5-1 and TRBJ2-7; 9 bases map to TRBD1. This CDR3 comprises 15 residues. The germline gives CDR1 SGHRS, CDR2 YFSETQ. Trimming took 0 bases from V and 6 from J; bases not matched to a gene: 7. CDR3 nucleotides: TGCGCCAGCAGCTTGGATGGGGACAGGGTGGTCGAGCAGTACTTC. Translation gives CASSLDGDRVVEQYF.

The chain's CDR3 is CASSLAHEGAWETQYF. The CDR3 bases are TGCGCCAGCAGCTTGGCCCACGAGGGGGCGTGGGAGACCCAGTACTTC. The J gene is TRBJ2-5, the V gene TRBV5-1; 7 nucleotides line up with TRBD1. Germline V gene data show CDR1 as SGHRS and CDR2 as YFSETQ. CDR3 length: 16 amino acids. The V and J ends lost 0 bases and 5 bases, in that order; junction bases with no gene match: 10. The full variable domain, in which reference TRBV5-1 and TRBJ2-5 provide the parts outside the CDR3, is KAGVTQTPRYLIKTRGQQVTLSCSPISGHRSVSWYQQTPGQGLQFLFEYFSETQRNKGNFPGRFSGRQFSNSRSEMNVSTLELGDSALYLCASSLAHEGAWETQYFGPGTRLLVL.